This T cell receptor (beta chain) was retrieved from a study of shared clonotypes between healthy human individuals. Per the germline V gene, CDR1 is SGHDT and CDR2 is YYEEEE. The CDR3 contains 14 residues. Trimming removed 3 bases at V and 3 bases at J, with 13 bases between. This table comes from immunoSEQ multiplex PCR, and its TCRdb copy is limited to in-frame clones, with some not included. The sample lists more than 1.2 million clones; roughly 98.5% were seen once. The sample was naive CD4+ T cells sorted from blood. Regarding subset: CD45RA+ positively selected. V and J are TRBV5-6 and TRBJ2-7; D might be TRBD1 (6 bases). This sequence originates from a man aged 30 to 39 in good health. The CDR3 nucleotides read TGTGCCAGCAGCTCCCCGGGACACTTCTACGAGCAGTACTTC. Translating gives CASSSPGHFYEQYF.